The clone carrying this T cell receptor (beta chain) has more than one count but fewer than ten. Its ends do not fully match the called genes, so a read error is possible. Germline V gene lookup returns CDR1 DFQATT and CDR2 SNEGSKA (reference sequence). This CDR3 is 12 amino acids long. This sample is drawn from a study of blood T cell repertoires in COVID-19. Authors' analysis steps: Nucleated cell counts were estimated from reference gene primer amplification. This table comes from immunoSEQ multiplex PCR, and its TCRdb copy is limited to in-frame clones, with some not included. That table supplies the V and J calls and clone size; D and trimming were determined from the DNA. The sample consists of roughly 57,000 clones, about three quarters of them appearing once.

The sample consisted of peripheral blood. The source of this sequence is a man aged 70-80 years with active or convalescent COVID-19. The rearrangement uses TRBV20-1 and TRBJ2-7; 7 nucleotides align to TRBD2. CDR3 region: CSASSGGGALGF. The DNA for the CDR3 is TGCAGTGCTAGTTCGGGAGGAGGGGCTTTGGGCTTC.